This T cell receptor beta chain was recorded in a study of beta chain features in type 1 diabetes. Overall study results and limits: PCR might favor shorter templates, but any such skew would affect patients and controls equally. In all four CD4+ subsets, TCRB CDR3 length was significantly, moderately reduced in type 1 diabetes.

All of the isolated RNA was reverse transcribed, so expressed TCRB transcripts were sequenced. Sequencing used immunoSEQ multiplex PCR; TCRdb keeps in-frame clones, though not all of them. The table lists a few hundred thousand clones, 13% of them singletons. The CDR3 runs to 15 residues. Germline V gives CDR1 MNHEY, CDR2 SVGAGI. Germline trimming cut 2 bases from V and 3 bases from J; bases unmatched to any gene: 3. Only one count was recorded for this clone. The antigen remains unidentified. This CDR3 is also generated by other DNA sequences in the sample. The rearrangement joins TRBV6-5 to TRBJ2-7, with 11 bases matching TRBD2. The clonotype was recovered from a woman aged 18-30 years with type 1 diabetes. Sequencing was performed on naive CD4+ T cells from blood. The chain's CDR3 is CASSYRLAGGYEQYF. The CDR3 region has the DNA TGTGCCAGCAGTTACCGCCTAGCGGGAGGCTACGAGCAGTACTTC.